This TCR beta chain emerged from a study of blood T cells in healthy people across ages. Study-level findings and limits: While age rose, TCR beta diversity per million T cells dropped in a roughly linear way. Any conclusive comparison of naive versus antigen-experienced cells was prevented by using unsorted PBMCs.

Healthy Caucasian individuals from Russia aged about 6 to 90 were enrolled as donors. A sample-barcoded 5' primer and a J-beta primer mix were used in a second PCR of roughly 6 to 11 cycles. Tagging of each cDNA molecule was performed by a template-switch adaptor with 12 random nucleotides. TCRdb analysed the 5' RACE reads with MiXCR anew, one entry per CDR3 protein. The repertoire holds hundreds of thousands of distinct CDR3 sequences, with approximately 29% as singletons. Points on this clonotype: Its antigen remains unknown.

V gave up 4 bases and J gave up 3 bases; unmatched junction bases: 6. CDR1 and CDR2 (germline): SQVTM, ANQGSEA. This CDR3 region has 15 residues. The gene calls are TRBV29-1 and TRBJ2-1, with 10 bases fitting TRBD1. Specimen: blood. The source of this sequence is a woman of 80 years or more in good health. CDR3 region: CSVARQGAIYNEQFF. CDR3 nucleotide sequence: TGCAGCGTTGCTAGACAGGGGGCAATCTACAATGAGCAGTTCTTC.